This note documents a single T cell receptor beta chain sequence. The data were obtained in a study of blood T cell repertoires in COVID-19. The CDR3 covers 13 residues. The germline CDR1 and CDR2 sequences are SGHTA and FQGTGA. The V gene lost 0 bases and the J gene lost 7 bases, with 9 bases spanning the gap. TCRdb's copy holds only in-frame clones and misses some; the assay was immunoSEQ multiplex PCR. This table holds about 310,000 clones, around 85% found once. The clonotype was recovered from a woman between 25 and 40 years old who had been exposed to COVID-19. Sequencing was performed on PBMCs or T cells enriched from blood (not recorded which). The chain employs TRBV7-3 and TRBJ1-1, with a weak D call TRBD1 (5 bases). CDR3 nucleotide sequence: TGTGCCAGCAGCTTAACGGGAGGGGTTGAAGCTTTCTTT. This encodes CASSLTGGVEAFF.